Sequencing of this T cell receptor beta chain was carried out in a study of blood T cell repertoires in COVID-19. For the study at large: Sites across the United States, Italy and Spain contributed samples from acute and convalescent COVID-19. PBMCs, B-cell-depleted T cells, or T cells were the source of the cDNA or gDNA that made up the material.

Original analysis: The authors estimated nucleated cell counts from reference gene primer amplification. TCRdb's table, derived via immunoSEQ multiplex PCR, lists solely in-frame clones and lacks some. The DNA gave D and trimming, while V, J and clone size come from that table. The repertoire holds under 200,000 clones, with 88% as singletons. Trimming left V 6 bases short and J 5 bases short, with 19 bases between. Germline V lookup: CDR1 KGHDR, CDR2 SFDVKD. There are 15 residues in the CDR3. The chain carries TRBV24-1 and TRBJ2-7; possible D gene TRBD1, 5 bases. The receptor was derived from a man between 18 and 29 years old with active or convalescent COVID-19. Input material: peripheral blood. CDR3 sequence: CATSPLLQGWDEQYF. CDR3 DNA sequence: TGTGCCACCAGTCCCCTCCTTCAGGGATGGGACGAGCAGTACTTC.